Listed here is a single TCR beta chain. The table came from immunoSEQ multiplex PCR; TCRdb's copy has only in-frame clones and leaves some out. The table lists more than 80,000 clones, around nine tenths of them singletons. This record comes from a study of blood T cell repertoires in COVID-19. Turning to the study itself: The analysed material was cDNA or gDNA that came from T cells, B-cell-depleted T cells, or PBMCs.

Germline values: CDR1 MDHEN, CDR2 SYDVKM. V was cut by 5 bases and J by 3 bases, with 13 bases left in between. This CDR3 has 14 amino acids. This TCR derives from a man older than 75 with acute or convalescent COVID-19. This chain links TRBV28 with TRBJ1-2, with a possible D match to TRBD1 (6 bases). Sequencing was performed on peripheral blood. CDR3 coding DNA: TGTGCCAGCAGTAATCCAGGGGCTTACTATGGCTACACCTTC. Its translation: CASSNPGAYYGYTF.